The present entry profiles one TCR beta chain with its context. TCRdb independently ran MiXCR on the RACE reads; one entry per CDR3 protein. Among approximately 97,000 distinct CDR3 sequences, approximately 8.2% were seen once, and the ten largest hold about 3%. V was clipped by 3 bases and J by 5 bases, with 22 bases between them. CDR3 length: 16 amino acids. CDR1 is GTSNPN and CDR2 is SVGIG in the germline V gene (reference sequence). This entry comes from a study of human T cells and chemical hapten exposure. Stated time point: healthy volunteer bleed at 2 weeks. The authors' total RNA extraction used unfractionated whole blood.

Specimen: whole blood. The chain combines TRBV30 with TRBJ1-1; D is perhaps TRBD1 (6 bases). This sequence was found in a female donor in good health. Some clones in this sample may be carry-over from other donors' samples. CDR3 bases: TGTGCCTGGAGCCTCAACAGGGTCTCCGAAAGAACTGAAGCTTTCTTT. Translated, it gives CAWSLNRVSERTEAFF.